This TCR beta chain was sequenced in a study of OX40 agonist ivuxolimab in advanced cancers. On the study more broadly: Patients took ivuxolimab, an agonistic anti-OX40 (CD134) antibody.

Sequenced by immunoSEQ multiplex PCR; TCRdb stores in-frame clones only, minus some. The top ten clones hold roughly 4.9% of a sample with around 71,000 clones, around 80% of them seen once. Researchers took blood at baseline, on cycle 4 day 1, and on cycle 7 day 1. The CDR3 has 16 residues. CDR1 is MRHNA, CDR2 SNTAGT, per germline. V was shortened by 2 bases and J by 9 bases, with 20 bases between the two germline ends. This clone was recorded once. Its antigen remains unidentified. Study-wide results and caveats: The antigens recognized by the expanded peripheral T cells, that is their antigen specificity, were not determined. At 0.1 to 3.0 mg/kg and by week 6, clonal expansion occurred in CD4+ and CD8+ blood T cells.

Sample: CD4+ or CD8+ T cells sorted from blood, taken in a trial of the OX40 agonist ivuxolimab. The sequence came from an adult with an advanced solid tumor such as melanoma, head and neck, liver or kidney cancer. The rearrangement links TRBV6-4 to TRBJ2-1; D remains ambiguous. CDR3 bases: TGTGCCAGCAGTGACCCACTTTCTTTTAGGGCTAGTGAGCAGTTCTTC. Amino acids: CASSDPLSFRASEQFF.